This TCR beta chain was found in a study of blood T cells in healthy people across ages. The CDR3 consists of 15 residues. Germline V gene data show CDR1 as SGHVS and CDR2 as FNYEAQ. The J segment lost 1 base and the V segment lost 6 bases, leaving 6 bases of the junction unmatched. With a J-beta primer mix and a sample-barcoded 5' primer, a second PCR ran roughly 7 to 11 cycles. Each CDR3 protein gets one entry after TCRdb re-called the 5' RACE reads with MiXCR. The top ten hold more than 25% of the sample, which has hundreds of thousands of distinct CDR3 sequences, approximately 53% seen once. The chain joins TRBV7-6 to TRBJ1-2; 9 bases map to TRBD1. Specimen: blood. The receptor's source is a man in his forties in good health. CDR3 loop: CASSLQGARNYGYTF. Here the CDR3 DNA reads TGTGCCAGCAGTTTACAGGGGGCGCGTAACTATGGCTACACCTTC.